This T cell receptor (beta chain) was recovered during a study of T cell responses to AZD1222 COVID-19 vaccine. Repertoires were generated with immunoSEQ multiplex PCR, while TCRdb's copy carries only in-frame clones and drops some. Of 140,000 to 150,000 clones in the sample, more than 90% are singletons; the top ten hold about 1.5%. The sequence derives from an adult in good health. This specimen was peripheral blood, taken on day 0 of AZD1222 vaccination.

The CDR3 here is CASSLRDKGLYGYTF. For the CDR3, the DNA is TGTGCCAGCAGTTTAAGGGACAAAGGGCTCTATGGCTACACCTTC. The gene calls are TRBV28 and TRBJ1-2; D possibly corresponds to TRBD1 (6 bases). Germline assignment: CDR1 MDHEN and CDR2 SYDVKM. The CDR3 loop spans 15 amino acids. Trimming took 2 bases from V and 4 from J, leaving 14 bases between them.